The 9 T cell receptor beta chains in this list originate from one sample, sequenced in a study of OX40 agonist ivuxolimab in advanced cancers. Assay used: immunoSEQ multiplex PCR; TCRdb lists only in-frame clones, some missing. The top ten clones hold around 0.97% of a sample with more than 65,000 clones, about 88% of them seen once. Sequences were derived from CD4+ or CD8+ T cells sorted from blood, sampled in a trial of the OX40 agonist ivuxolimab. The receptors were sampled from an adult with an advanced solid tumor such as melanoma, head and neck, liver or kidney cancer.

V gene TRBV5-8 combines with J gene TRBJ2-3, with D possibly matching TRBD2 (6 bases). From germline, CDR1 is SGHTS and CDR2 YDEGEE. V lost 4 bases, J lost 5 bases, and 11 bases lay in between. The CDR3 consists of 13 residues. CDR3 DNA sequence: TGTGCCAGCAGCGCGGGGCTCCAAGATACGCAGTATTTT. This translates into CASSAGLQDTQYF.

CDR3 protein: CASRPTGTGTYEQYF. The CDR3 DNA reads as TGTGCCAGCAGACCCACCGGGACAGGGACGTACGAGCAGTACTTC. The chain links TRBV4-2 to TRBJ2-7, with TRBD1 matching 9 bases. Germline loops: CDR1 LGHNA, CDR2 YNFKEQ. The CDR3 covers 15 residues. Trimming took 6 bases from V and 4 from J; bases not matched to a gene: 10.

This sequence joins TRBV2 and TRBJ2-5, with 10 bases that match TRBD2. Trimming cost V 3 bases and J 0 bases; bases outside gene matches: 1. The CDR3 runs 15 residues. Per the germline V gene, CDR1 is SNHLY and CDR2 is FYNNEI. The CDR3 region is CASSDSGGYQETQYF. CDR3 in DNA: TGTGCCAGCAGTGATAGCGGGGGGTACCAAGAGACCCAGTACTTC.

This rearrangement joins TRBV14 to TRBJ2-3; D gene unclear. V was clipped by 2 bases and J by 6 bases, with 9 bases between them. The germline V gene has CDR1 SGHDN and CDR2 FVKESK. The CDR3 totals 13 residues. Written as DNA, the CDR3 is TGTGCCAGCAGCCAAAACCCCGGGGATACGCAGTATTTT. Translation: CASSQNPGDTQYF.

V and J are TRBV7-9 and TRBJ2-1; D is uncertain. Trimming shortened V by 3 bases and J by 0 bases, and 15 bases separated the two germline ends. In germline, CDR1 is SEHNR, CDR2 FQNEAQ (reference sequence). This CDR3 comprises 17 residues. CDR3 nucleotides: TGTGCCAGCAGCTTTTGGGCTAGAATCAACTCCTACAATGAGCAGTTCTTC. Its protein is CASSFWARINSYNEQFF.

V is TRBV7-3 and J is TRBJ2-2, with 12 nucleotides matching TRBD2. This CDR3 is 16 amino acids long. V was clipped by 5 bases and J by 6 bases; unmatched bases: 7. CDR1 and CDR2 from the germline V gene are SGHTA and FQGTGA. The CDR3 DNA is TGTGCCAGCAGCCCTCCGACTAGCGGGGGAGCCGGGGAGCTGTTTTTT. This translates into CASSPPTSGGAGELFF.

This clone was picked up one time. The rearrangement joins TRBV7-2 to TRBJ2-1; the D gene is possibly TRBD2 (6 bases). V dropped 5 bases and J dropped 9 bases, with 17 bases sitting between them. This CDR3 comprises 14 residues. CDR1 is SGHTA and CDR2 is FQGNSA in the germline V gene. CDR3 DNA sequence: TGTGCCAGCAGCCCTTCCACGGGAGTTCTTGAGCAGTTCTTC. Protein product: CASSPSTGVLEQFF.

The chain carries TRBV7-2 and TRBJ2-3, with 9 bases aligning to TRBD2. Trimming at V came to 5 bases and at J to 3 bases, leaving 12 bases not matched to a gene. Per germline, CDR1 SGHTA and CDR2 FQGNSA. This CDR3 has 17 residues. In DNA, the CDR3 is TGTGCCAGCAGCCCCCCCGGCGGGGGGGCCGAGACAGATACGCAGTATTTT. It specifies CASSPPGGGAETDTQYF.

The chain has TRBV5-5 and TRBJ1-3; possible D gene TRBD1, 5 bases. V lost 3 bases and J lost 6, with 13 bases in between. Germline V gene sequence: CDR1 SGHKS, CDR2 YYEKEE (reference sequence). The CDR3 has 14 amino acids. CDR3 nucleotide sequence: TGTGCCAGCAGCTCGGGACTAACGATAAACACCATATATTTT. As protein: CASSSGLTINTIYF.